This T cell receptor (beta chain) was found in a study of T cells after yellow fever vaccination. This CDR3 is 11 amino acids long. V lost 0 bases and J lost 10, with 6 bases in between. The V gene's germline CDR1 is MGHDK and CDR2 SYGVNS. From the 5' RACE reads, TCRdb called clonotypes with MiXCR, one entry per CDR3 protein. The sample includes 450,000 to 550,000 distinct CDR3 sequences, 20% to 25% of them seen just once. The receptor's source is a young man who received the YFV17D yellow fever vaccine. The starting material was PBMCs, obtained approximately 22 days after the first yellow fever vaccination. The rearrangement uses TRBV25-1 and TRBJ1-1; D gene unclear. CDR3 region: CASSEYTRAFF. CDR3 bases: TGTGCCAGCAGTGAATATACGAGAGCTTTCTTT.